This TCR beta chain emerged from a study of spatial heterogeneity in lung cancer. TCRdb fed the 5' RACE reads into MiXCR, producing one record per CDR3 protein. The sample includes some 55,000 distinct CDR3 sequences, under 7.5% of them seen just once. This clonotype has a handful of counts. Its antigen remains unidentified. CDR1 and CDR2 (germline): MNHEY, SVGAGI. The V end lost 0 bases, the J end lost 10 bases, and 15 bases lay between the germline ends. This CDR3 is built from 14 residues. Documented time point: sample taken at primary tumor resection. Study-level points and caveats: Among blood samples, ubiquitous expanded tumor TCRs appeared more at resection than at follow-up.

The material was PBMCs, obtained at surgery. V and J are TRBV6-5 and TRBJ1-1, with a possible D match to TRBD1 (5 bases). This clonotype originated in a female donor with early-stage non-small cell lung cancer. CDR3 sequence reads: CASSYSSGTTGAFF. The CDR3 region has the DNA TGTGCCAGCAGTTACTCGAGCGGGACTACAGGAGCTTTCTTT.